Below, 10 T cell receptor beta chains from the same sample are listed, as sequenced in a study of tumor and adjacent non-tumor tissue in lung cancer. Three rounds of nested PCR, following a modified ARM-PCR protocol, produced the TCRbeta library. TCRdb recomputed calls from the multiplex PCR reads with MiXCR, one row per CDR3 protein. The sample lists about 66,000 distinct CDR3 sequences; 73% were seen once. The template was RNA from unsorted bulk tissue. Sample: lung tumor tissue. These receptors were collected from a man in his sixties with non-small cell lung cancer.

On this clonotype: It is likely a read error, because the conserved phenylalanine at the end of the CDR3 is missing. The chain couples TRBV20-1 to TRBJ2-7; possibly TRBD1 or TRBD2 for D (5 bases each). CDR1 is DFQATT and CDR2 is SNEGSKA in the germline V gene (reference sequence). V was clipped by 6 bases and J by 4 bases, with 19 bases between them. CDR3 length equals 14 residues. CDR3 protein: CSAAGIGVLYEQYI. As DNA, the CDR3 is TGCAGTGCGGCCGGGATAGGGGTTTTATACGAGCAGTACATC.

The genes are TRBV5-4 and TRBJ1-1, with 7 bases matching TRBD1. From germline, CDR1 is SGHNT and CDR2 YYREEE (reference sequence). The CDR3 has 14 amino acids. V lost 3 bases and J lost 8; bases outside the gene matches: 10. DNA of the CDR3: TGTGCCAGCAGCTCACAGGGGCGGGAAACCGAAGCTTTCTTT. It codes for CASSSQGRETEAFF. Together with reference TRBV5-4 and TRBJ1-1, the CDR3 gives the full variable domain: ETGVTQSPTHLIKTRGQQVTLRCSSQSGHNTVSWYQQALGQGPQFIFQYYREEENGRGNFPPRFSGLQFPNYSSELNVNALELDDSALYLCASSSQGRETEAFFGQGTRLTVV.

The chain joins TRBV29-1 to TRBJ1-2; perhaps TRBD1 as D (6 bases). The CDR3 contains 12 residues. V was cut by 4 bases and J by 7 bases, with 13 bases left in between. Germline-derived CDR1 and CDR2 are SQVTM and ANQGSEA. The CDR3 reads CSVVQGVSGYTF. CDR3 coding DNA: TGCAGCGTTGTACAGGGAGTGAGTGGCTACACCTTC.

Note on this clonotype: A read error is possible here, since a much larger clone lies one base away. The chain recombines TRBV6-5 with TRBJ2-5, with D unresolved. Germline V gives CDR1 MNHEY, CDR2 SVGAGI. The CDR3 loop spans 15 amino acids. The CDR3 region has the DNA TGTACCAACAGTCCTAACCCGGGCCTCAGGGAGACCCAGTACTTC. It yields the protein CTNSPNPGLRETQYF.

The CDR3 nucleotides are TGTGCCAGCAGCTACCCGAATGGACAGGGAACAGATACGCAGTATTTT. The encoded protein is CASSYPNGQGTDTQYF. V usage is TRBV7-9 and J usage is TRBJ2-3, with 8 bases matching TRBD1. The CDR3 sequence is 16 residues long. After removal of 4 bases from V and 3 bases from J, the junction contained 9 bases not matched to a gene. The germline V gene encodes CDR1 SEHNR and CDR2 FQNEAQ (reference sequence).

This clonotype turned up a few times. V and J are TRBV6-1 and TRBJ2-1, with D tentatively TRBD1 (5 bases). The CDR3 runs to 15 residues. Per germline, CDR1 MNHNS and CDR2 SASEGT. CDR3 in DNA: TGTGACATCAGGGTCGACACAGGACCTCACAATGAGCAGTTCTTC. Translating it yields CDIRVDTGPHNEQFF.

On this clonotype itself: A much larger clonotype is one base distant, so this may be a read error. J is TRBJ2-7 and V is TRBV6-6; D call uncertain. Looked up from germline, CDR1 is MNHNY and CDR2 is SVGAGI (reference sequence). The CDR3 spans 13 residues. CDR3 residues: CVSSYQRLYEQYF. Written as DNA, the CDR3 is TGTGTCAGCAGTTACCAGAGACTCTACGAGCAGTACTTC.

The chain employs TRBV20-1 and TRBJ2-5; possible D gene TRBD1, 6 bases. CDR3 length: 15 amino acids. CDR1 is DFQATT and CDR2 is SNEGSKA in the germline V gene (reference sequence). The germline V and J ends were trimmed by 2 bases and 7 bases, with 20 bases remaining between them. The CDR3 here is CSARTGTRVFGTQYF. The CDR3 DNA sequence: TGCAGTGCTAGAACCGGGACAAGGGTTTTTGGGACCCAGTACTTC.

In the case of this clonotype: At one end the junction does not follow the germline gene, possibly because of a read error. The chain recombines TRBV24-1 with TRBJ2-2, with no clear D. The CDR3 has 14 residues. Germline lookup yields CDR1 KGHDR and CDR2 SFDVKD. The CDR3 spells CATSGFANTRELFF. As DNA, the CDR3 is TGTGCCACCAGCGGTTTCGCGAACACCCGGGAGCTGTTTTTT.

In DNA form, the CDR3 reads TGCGCCAGTAACTTAGGCGGGAGAGACGATACGCAGTATTTT. Amino acids: CASNLGGRDDTQYF. V usage is TRBV5-1 and J usage is TRBJ2-3; 7 bases align to TRBD2. The J segment lost 6 bases and the V segment lost 8 bases, leaving 12 bases of the junction unmatched. The CDR3 is made up of 14 amino acids. From germline, CDR1 is SGHRS and CDR2 YFSETQ.